These T cell receptor beta chains were read from a single sample in a study of cytomegalovirus exposure and HLA in healthy donors. Clones were sequenced by immunoSEQ multiplex PCR, and TCRdb holds only the in-frame ones, with some missing. The sample has 140,000 or so clones, over 8% seen once; the top ten hold less than 2%. Input material: PBMCs. The receptors come from a male donor in good health and CMV-seronegative. Each CDR3 is given with its conserved first and last residue. The D gene is left open where the match is weak. For some rows the clone size is stated as once, few or many, or as a class when expanded; others skip it.

j_call d_call v_call clone_size cdr3_length cdr3_aa cdr3_nt
TRBJ2-7 NA TRBV6-1 NA 13 CASSGKTSYEQYF TGTGCCAGCAGTGGGAAGACAAGCTACGAGCAGTACTTC
TRBJ2-1 NA TRBV29-1 NA 11 CSGTGYNEQFF TGCAGCGGAACAGGCTACAATGAGCAGTTCTTC
TRBJ1-1 NA TRBV4-1 few 15 CASSLPRGMNTEAFF TGCGCCAGCAGCCTACCCAGGGGTATGAACACTGAAGCTTTCTTT
TRBJ2-7 NA TRBV7-6 NA 14 CASSLELFSYEQYF TGTGCCAGCAGCTTAGAGCTGTTCTCCTACGAGCAGTACTTC
TRBJ1-1 NA TRBV19 NA 13 CASSMGRLTEAFF TGTGCCAGTAGTATGGGGCGGCTCACTGAAGCTTTCTTT
TRBJ2-7 NA TRBV27 NA 16 CASSSVLRDTKSEQYF TGTGCCAGCAGTTCAGTTCTCCGGGACACTAAGTCCGAGCAGTACTTC
TRBJ1-1 NA TRBV28 NA 15 CASSFTTLTKTEAFF TGTGCCAGCAGCTTCACCACCCTAACGAAGACTGAAGCTTTCTTT
TRBJ2-7 TRBD2 TRBV2 few 13 CASTRTSAYEQYF TGTGCCAGCACGCGGACTAGCGCCTACGAGCAGTACTTC
TRBJ2-7 TRBD2 TRBV7-2 few 13 CASSLTSGYEQYF TGTGCCAGCAGCTTAACTAGCGGCTACGAGCAGTACTTC
TRBJ1-5 TRBD1 TRBV27 NA 15 CASRSDRASAQPQHF TGTGCCAGCAGATCGGACAGGGCGAGTGCTCAGCCCCAGCATTTT
TRBJ2-7 NA TRBV6-1 few 14 CASSSRGEYYEQYF TGTGCCAGCAGTTCCCGGGGAGAATACTACGAGCAGTACTTC
TRBJ1-5 NA TRBV5-6 NA 14 CASSFWKGGQPQHF TGTGCCAGCAGCTTTTGGAAGGGAGGGCAGCCCCAGCATTTT
TRBJ1-2 NA TRBV27 NA 13 CASSLERNYGYTF TGTGCCAGCAGTTTAGAACGGAACTATGGCTACACCTTC
TRBJ1-5 NA TRBV7-8 NA 16 CASSKTILIGDQPQHF TGTGCCAGCAGCAAAACCATCTTAATAGGGGATCAGCCCCAGCATTTT
TRBJ2-1 TRBD2 TRBV7-2 few 16 CASSLGPGGLNNEQFF TGTGCCAGCAGCTTAGGGCCGGGGGGGCTGAACAATGAGCAGTTCTTC
TRBJ2-7 NA TRBV28 few 12 CASSFPWRKQYF TGTGCCAGCAGCTTTCCCTGGAGGAAGCAGTACTTC
TRBJ1-1 NA TRBV28 few 14 CASSTHSRNTEAFF TGTGCCAGCAGTACTCACTCGAGGAACACTGAAGCTTTCTTT
TRBJ2-7 TRBD2 TRBV25-1 few 14 CASSSSSGGLKGYF TGTGCCAGCAGTAGTTCTAGCGGGGGCCTGAAGGGGTACTTC
TRBJ1-5 NA TRBV4-1 NA 15 CASSQGAGDRQPQHF TGCGCCAGCAGCCAGGGGGCCGGGGACCGTCAGCCCCAGCATTTT
TRBJ2-7 TRBD1 TRBV11-2 NA 16 CASSLGTGKLSYEQYF TGTGCCAGCAGCTTAGGGACAGGGAAACTCTCCTACGAGCAGTACTTC
TRBJ1-6 NA TRBV6-6 few 15 CASSYWSGAASPLHF TGTGCCAGCAGTTACTGGTCCGGAGCGGCTTCACCCCTCCACTTT
TRBJ1-4 TRBD1 TRBV7-9 NA 15 CASSPVRTGHEKLFF TGTGCCAGCAGCCCAGTTAGGACAGGGCACGAAAAACTGTTTTTT
TRBJ2-7 TRBD2 TRBV27 NA 16 CASSFTRLAGSYEQYF TGTGCCAGCAGTTTCACCCGACTAGCGGGGTCCTACGAGCAGTACTTC
TRBJ1-5 TRBD1 TRBV2 few 15 CASSRGQYSNQPQHF TGTGCCAGCAGCAGGGGACAGTATAGCAATCAGCCCCAGCATTTT
TRBJ2-7 NA TRBV11-2 NA 13 CASSLDLRYEQYF TGTGCCAGCAGCTTAGATCTACGCTACGAGCAGTACTTC
TRBJ1-3 TRBD1 TRBV6-5 few 15 CASRRDRISGNTIYF TGTGCCAGCCGCCGGGACAGGATCTCTGGAAACACCATATATTTT
TRBJ1-1 NA TRBV28 NA 15 CASSLRGYMNTEAFF TGTGCCAGCAGTTTAAGAGGGTACATGAACACTGAAGCTTTCTTT
TRBJ2-2 NA TRBV4-3 NA 18 CASSQDVRRGGNTGELFF TGCGCCAGCAGCCAAGATGTAAGACGAGGCGGTAACACCGGGGAGCTGTTTTTT
TRBJ1-4 NA TRBV2 few 14 CASRGVATNEKLFF TGTGCCAGCAGAGGGGTTGCAACTAATGAAAAACTGTTTTTT
TRBJ2-1 NA TRBV19 NA 15 CASSITPLANNEQFF TGTGCCAGTAGTATAACTCCCCTCGCCAACAATGAGCAGTTCTTC
TRBJ1-1 NA TRBV7-8 NA 12 CASSLEEGRAFF TGTGCCAGCAGCTTAGAGGAGGGGAGAGCTTTCTTT
TRBJ1-1 NA TRBV5-1 NA 18 CASSPDPGDWTENTEAFF TGCGCCAGCAGCCCCGACCCTGGTGATTGGACAGAAAACACTGAAGCTTTCTTT
TRBJ2-7 TRBD2 TRBV11-1 NA 15 CASSFSGGRSYEQYF TGTGCCAGCAGCTTTAGCGGGGGCCGCTCCTACGAGCAGTACTTC
TRBJ2-7 TRBD2 TRBV29-1 few 12 CSVLAGGYEQYF TGCAGCGTTCTGGCGGGAGGGTACGAGCAGTACTTC
TRBJ2-7 NA TRBV11-3 NA 14 CASSFLQGFYEQYF TGTGCCAGCAGCTTCCTACAGGGTTTCTACGAGCAGTACTTC
TRBJ1-2 NA TRBV4-2 few 16 CASSQDPGRRGHGYTF TGTGCCAGCAGCCAAGATCCCGGCCGGAGGGGCCATGGCTACACCTTC
TRBJ2-5 TRBD2 TRBV5-1 few 16 CASSLGLAGDQETQYF TGCGCCAGCAGCTTGGGACTAGCGGGCGATCAAGAGACCCAGTACTTC
TRBJ1-1 NA TRBV18 NA 13 CASSQGENTEAFF TGTGCCAGCTCACAAGGGGAAAACACTGAAGCTTTCTTT
TRBJ2-1 TRBD2 TRBV4-3 few 17 CASSQDGKKGTSNEQFF TGCGCCAGCAGCCAAGATGGAAAGAAGGGGACTAGCAATGAGCAGTTCTTC
TRBJ2-7 NA TRBV6-1 NA 14 CASSEVRESYEQYF TGTGCCAGCAGTGAAGTAAGAGAGAGCTACGAGCAGTACTTC
TRBJ2-7 NA TRBV6-5 few 13 CASSYSRGYEQYF TGTGCCAGCAGTTACTCGAGAGGGTACGAGCAGTACTTC
TRBJ2-1 NA TRBV7-7 few 15 CASSQGGTGYNEQFF TGTGCTAGCAGCCAGGGGGGTACTGGGTACAATGAGCAGTTCTTC
TRBJ1-5 TRBD1 TRBV28 few 15 CASSGSGTGTQPQHF TGTGCCAGCAGCGGTTCCGGGACAGGTACTCAGCCCCAGCATTTT
TRBJ2-3 TRBD2 TRBV6-1 NA 17 CASSEAGLAMAGDTQYF TGTGCCAGCAGTGAAGCTGGACTAGCGATGGCGGGAGATACGCAGTATTTT
TRBJ2-3 TRBD2 TRBV15 NA 16 CATSRGAGGPTDTQYF TGTGCCACCAGCAGGGGGGCGGGAGGGCCCACAGATACGCAGTATTTT
TRBJ2-7 NA TRBV6-1 NA 20 CASSARLSGLLQLSSYEQYF TGTGCCAGCAGTGCCCGCCTTAGCGGTTTGCTTCAATTGAGCTCCTACGAGCAGTACTTC
TRBJ2-1 TRBD2 TRBV28 NA 16 CASGRTSGNSLMVQFF TGTGCCAGCGGAAGGACTAGCGGGAATTCTCTGATGGTCCAGTTCTTC
TRBJ1-2 NA TRBV28 few 15 CASSYGSLQLGGYTF TGTGCCAGCAGTTATGGTTCACTCCAACTCGGTGGCTACACCTTC
TRBJ2-1 NA TRBV27 few 14 CASSFGSSPNEQFF TGTGCCAGCAGTTTTGGCTCCTCTCCCAATGAGCAGTTCTTC
TRBJ2-7 TRBD2 TRBV2 NA 14 CASSPRTSSYEQYF TGTGCCAGCAGTCCTAGGACTAGTTCCTACGAGCAGTACTTC
TRBJ1-2 NA TRBV4-3 NA 14 CASSQDTGNYGYAF TGCGCCAGCAGCCAAGATACAGGGAACTATGGCTACGCCTTC
TRBJ1-6 NA TRBV28 few 14 CASSLVGVGSPLHF TGTGCCAGCAGTTTGGTCGGGGTTGGTTCACCCCTCCACTTT
TRBJ2-1 NA TRBV9 few 15 CASSVAGVSYNEQFF TGTGCCAGCAGCGTAGCGGGAGTCTCCTACAATGAGCAGTTCTTC
TRBJ2-2 TRBD1 TRBV5-1 NA 15 CASRSGTGASGELFF TGCGCCAGCAGATCCGGGACAGGGGCATCAGGGGAGCTGTTTTTT
TRBJ2-1 TRBD2 TRBV7-2 NA 17 CASTSLPTSGGAHEQFF TGTGCCAGCACCTCGCTACCTACTAGCGGGGGGGCCCATGAGCAGTTCTTC
TRBJ1-5 NA TRBV6-6 few 12 CASRSWGQPQHF TGTGCCAGCAGGTCCTGGGGCCAGCCCCAGCATTTT